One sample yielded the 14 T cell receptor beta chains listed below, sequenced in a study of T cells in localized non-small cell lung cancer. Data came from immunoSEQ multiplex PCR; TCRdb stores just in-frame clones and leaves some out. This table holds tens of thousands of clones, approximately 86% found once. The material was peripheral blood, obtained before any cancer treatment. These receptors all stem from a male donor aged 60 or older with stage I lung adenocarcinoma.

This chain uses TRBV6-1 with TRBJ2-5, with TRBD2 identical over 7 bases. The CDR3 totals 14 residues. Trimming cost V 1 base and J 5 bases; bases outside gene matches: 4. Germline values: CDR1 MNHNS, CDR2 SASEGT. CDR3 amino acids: CASSEVWGGETQYF. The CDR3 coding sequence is TGTGCCAGCAGTGAAGTCTGGGGAGGGGAGACCCAGTACTTC.

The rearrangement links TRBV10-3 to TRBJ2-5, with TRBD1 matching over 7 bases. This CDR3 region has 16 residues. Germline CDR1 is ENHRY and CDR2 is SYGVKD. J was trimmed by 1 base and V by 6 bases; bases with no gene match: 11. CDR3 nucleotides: TGTGCCATCAGCCCTACCGGGACAGTCCTCCAAGAGACCCAGTACTTC. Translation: CAISPTGTVLQETQYF.

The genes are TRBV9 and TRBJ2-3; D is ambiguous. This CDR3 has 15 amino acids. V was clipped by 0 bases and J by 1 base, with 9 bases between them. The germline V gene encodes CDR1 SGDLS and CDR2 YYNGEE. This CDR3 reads CASSVAVVGTDTQYF. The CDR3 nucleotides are TGTGCCAGCAGCGTAGCGGTTGTCGGCACAGATACGCAGTATTTT.

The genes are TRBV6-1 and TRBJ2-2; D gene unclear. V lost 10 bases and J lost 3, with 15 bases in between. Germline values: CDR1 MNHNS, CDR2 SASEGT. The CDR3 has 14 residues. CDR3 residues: CATNRLGHTGELFF. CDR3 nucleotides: TGTGCCACCAACCGCCTAGGGCACACCGGGGAGCTGTTTTTT.

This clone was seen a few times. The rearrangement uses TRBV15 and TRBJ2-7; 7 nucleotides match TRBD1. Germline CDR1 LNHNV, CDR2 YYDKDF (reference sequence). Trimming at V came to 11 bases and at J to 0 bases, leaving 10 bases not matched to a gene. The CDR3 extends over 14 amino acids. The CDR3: CASLRGPFSYEQYF. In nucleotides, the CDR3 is TGTGCCTCACTGAGGGGGCCCTTCTCCTACGAGCAGTACTTC.

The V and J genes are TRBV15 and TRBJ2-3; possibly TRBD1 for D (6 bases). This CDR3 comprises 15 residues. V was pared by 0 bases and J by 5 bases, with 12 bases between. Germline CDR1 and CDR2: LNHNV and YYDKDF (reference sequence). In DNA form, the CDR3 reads TGTGCCACCAGCAGAGATGGGGGCGGAGGAGATACGCAGTATTTT. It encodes CATSRDGGGGDTQYF.

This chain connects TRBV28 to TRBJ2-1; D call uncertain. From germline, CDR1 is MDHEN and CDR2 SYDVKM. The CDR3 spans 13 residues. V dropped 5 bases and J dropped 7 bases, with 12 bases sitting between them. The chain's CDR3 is CASSLLLINEQFF. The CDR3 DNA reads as TGTGCCAGCAGTCTTCTCTTAATAAATGAGCAGTTCTTC.

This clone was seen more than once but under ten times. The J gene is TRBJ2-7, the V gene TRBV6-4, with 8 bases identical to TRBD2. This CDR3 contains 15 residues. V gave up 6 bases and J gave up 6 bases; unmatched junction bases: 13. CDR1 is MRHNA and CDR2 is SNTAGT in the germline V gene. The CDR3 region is CASREGLAGSFEQYF. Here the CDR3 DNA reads TGTGCCAGCAGGGAAGGCCTAGCGGGTTCTTTCGAGCAGTACTTC.

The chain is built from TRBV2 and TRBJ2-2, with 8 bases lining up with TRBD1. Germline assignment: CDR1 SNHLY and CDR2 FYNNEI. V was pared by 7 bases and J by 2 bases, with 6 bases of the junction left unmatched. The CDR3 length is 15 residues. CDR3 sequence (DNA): TGTGCCAGCAAACCGACAGGGGCTAACACCGGGGAGCTGTTTTTT. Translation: CASKPTGANTGELFF.

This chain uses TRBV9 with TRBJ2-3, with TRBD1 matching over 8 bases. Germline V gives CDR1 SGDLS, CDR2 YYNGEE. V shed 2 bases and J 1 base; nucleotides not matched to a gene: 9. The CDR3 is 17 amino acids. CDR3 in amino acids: CASSVWGEDRGTDTQYF. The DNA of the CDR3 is TGTGCCAGCAGCGTTTGGGGCGAGGACAGGGGCACAGATACGCAGTATTTT.

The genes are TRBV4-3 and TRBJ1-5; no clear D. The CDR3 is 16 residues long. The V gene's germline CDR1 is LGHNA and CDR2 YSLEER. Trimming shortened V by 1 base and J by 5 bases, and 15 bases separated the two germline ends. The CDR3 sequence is CASSQGLDVPYQPQHF. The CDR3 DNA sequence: TGCGCCAGCAGCCAAGGGCTAGACGTGCCCTATCAGCCCCAGCATTTT.

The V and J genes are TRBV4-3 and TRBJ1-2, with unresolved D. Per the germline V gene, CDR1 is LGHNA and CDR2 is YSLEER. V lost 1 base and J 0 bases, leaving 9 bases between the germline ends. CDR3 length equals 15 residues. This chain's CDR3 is CASSQGGYSNYGYTF. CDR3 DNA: TGCGCCAGCAGCCAAGGCGGGTACTCTAACTATGGCTACACCTTC.

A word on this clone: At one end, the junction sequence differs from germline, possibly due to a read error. The CDR3 DNA follows: TGTGCCAGCAGTGAAGCGAGAACAGGTCCGCTGGTTAGAAACTTC. Its protein product is CASSEARTGPLVRNF. The V and J genes are TRBV2 and TRBJ2-7; TRBD1 is a possible D gene (5 bases). Germline V gives CDR1 SNHLY, CDR2 FYNNEI. This CDR3 is built from 15 residues.

The CDR3 protein is CASSSNPGRLNTEAFF. In nucleotides, the CDR3 is TGCGCCAGCAGCTCCAATCCCGGACGCCTGAACACTGAAGCTTTCTTT. This chain uses TRBV5-1 with TRBJ1-1; unclear D gene. The CDR3 length is 16 residues. Germline-derived CDR1 and CDR2 are SGHRS and YFSETQ. V was trimmed by 3 bases and J by 0 bases, leaving 15 bases between them.